These T cell receptor beta chains were read from a single sample in a study of blood T cell repertoires in COVID-19. Clones were read by immunoSEQ multiplex PCR, and TCRdb kept only the in-frame ones, dropping some. This sample has 110,000 or so clones, with roughly 85% found just once. The sample consisted of peripheral blood. The receptors were gathered from a woman aged 55-70 years with COVID-19, enrolled during active disease. CDR3s include the opening cysteine and the closing phenylalanine or tryptophan. The D gene is left open where the match is weak.

v_call d_call cdr3_aa
TRBV6-5 TRBD1 CASSYSSGTGNSPLHF
TRBV18 TRBD1 CASSPFAGTGPLNTEAFF
TRBV19 TRBD1 CASTTRWGTGDTEAFF
TRBV7-2 TRBD1 CASSPESGTGIQPQHF
TRBV6-5 TRBD1 CASSRGQAPPYEQYF
TRBV7-7 TRBD1 CASSRDRDYETQYF
TRBV19 - CASSIPVHSEKLFF
TRBV7-3 TRBD1 CASSARDRDTIYF
TRBV25-1 TRBD1 CASSKWTGGSYGYTF
TRBV4-2 - CASSQDPTGSNNEQFF